Below are 15 T cell receptor beta chains sequenced from a single sample in a study of shared clonotypes between healthy human individuals. Assay: immunoSEQ multiplex PCR; the TCRdb copy retains only in-frame clones and omits some. The sample holds about 700,000 clones, about 91% seen once. As defined, naive CD8 cells were CD45RO-negative and positively selected for CCR7, with terminally differentiated effector memory CD45RA+ cells excluded. The sample comprised naive CD8+ T cells sorted from blood. Source of these receptors: a man aged 30 to 39 in good health.

In the case of this clone: A junction boundary mismatches the germline segment, possibly from a read error. The CDR3 region is CASRFSGQTNTGELFF. The CDR3 DNA sequence: TGTGCCAGCCGCTTCTCGGGACAGACGAACACCGGGGAGCTGTTTTTT. The rearrangement links TRBV5-6 to TRBJ2-2; the match to TRBD1 covers 7 bases. CDR1 is SGHDT, CDR2 YYEEEE, per germline. This CDR3 has 16 amino acids.

This clone was counted a few times. The chain employs TRBV7-9 and TRBJ2-1, with 10 bases matching TRBD1. The CDR3 length is 15 residues. The germline V gene encodes CDR1 SEHNR and CDR2 FQNEAQ (reference sequence). The ends lost 1 base at V and 15 bases at J; junction bases unmatched: 12. CDR3 nucleotides: TGTGCCAGCAGCTTAGTATCTCCCGGACAGGGGGTAGGGTTCTTC. Its protein product is CASSLVSPGQGVGFF.

J is TRBJ2-1 and V is TRBV7-9; a weak D match, TRBD2 (6 bases). The CDR3 spans 16 residues. Germline V gives CDR1 SEHNR, CDR2 FQNEAQ (reference sequence). The V gene lost 1 base and the J gene lost 8 bases, with 18 bases spanning the gap. The CDR3 region is CASSLVGTSIGDEQFF. The CDR3 DNA reads as TGTGCCAGCAGCTTAGTCGGGACTTCCATAGGCGATGAGCAGTTCTTC.

This chain uses TRBV7-9 with TRBJ1-3; weak D call: TRBD1 (6 bases). With 1 base removed from V and 4 bases from J, the gap between germline ends came to 14 bases. Germline V CDR1 and CDR2: SEHNR, FQNEAQ (reference sequence). The CDR3 sequence is 16 residues long. The CDR3 is CASSLDPGVAGNTIYF. The CDR3 DNA follows: TGTGCCAGCAGCTTAGATCCAGGGGTTGCAGGAAACACCATATATTTT.

The chain has TRBV27 and TRBJ2-1, with 10 bases aligning to TRBD2. CDR1 and CDR2 from the germline V gene are MNHEY and SMNVEV (reference sequence). The CDR3 covers 15 residues. Trimming cost V 5 bases and J 5 bases; bases outside gene matches: 6. This CDR3 is CASSNELAGNNEQFF. CDR3 nucleotides: TGTGCCAGCAGTAACGAACTAGCGGGAAACAATGAGCAGTTCTTC.

A single count supports this clone. The chain links TRBV27 to TRBJ2-1; D may correspond to TRBD1 or TRBD2 (5 bases each). Germline values: CDR1 MNHEY, CDR2 SMNVEV (reference sequence). V was cut by 1 base and J by 5 bases, with 15 bases left in between. This CDR3 is built from 16 residues. The CDR3 coding sequence is TGTGCCAGCAGTTTATACTCTAGGGGAGCTAACAATGAGCAGTTCTTC. Protein product: CASSLYSRGANNEQFF.

V and J are TRBV11-2 and TRBJ1-5, with a tentative D call TRBD1 (6 bases). Per the germline V gene, CDR1 is SGHAT and CDR2 is FQNNGV. Trimming removed 3 bases from V and 6 bases from J, with 15 bases in between. This CDR3 region has 15 residues. The CDR3 here is CASSLETGSIQPQHF. The CDR3 DNA reads TGTGCCAGCAGCTTGGAGACAGGTTCAATTCAGCCCCAGCATTTT.

The chain recombines TRBV29-1 with TRBJ2-1; a weak D match, TRBD2 (6 bases). V lost 6 bases and J lost 10, with 16 bases in between. The germline gives CDR1 SQVTM, CDR2 ANQGSEA. This CDR3 is built from 12 residues. DNA of the CDR3: TGCAGCGTGGACTACCCGGGGGTCGAGCAGTTCTTC. This encodes CSVDYPGVEQFF.

This chain connects TRBV2 to TRBJ2-5, with a tentative D call TRBD1 (5 bases). The CDR3 is made up of 13 amino acids. Germline-derived CDR1 and CDR2 are SNHLY and FYNNEI. V shed 9 bases and J shed 6 bases, with 17 bases lying between them. CDR3 nucleotides: TGTGCCAGGGGGCCTTTAAGCACACAGACCCAGTACTTC. This translates into CARGPLSTQTQYF.

The chain links TRBV6-1 to TRBJ1-1; maybe TRBD1 (6 bases). The CDR3 length is 13 residues. The V end was cut by 5 bases, the J end by 4 bases, with 11 bases between. Germline loops: CDR1 MNHNS, CDR2 SASEGT. The CDR3 loop is CASSQGLITEAFF. In nucleotides, the CDR3 is TGTGCCAGCAGTCAGGGGTTGATCACTGAAGCTTTCTTT.

The gene calls are TRBV27 and TRBJ2-1; 9 positions match TRBD1. Germline CDR1 MNHEY, CDR2 SMNVEV (reference sequence). The CDR3 has 15 residues. V was pared by 7 bases and J by 0 bases, with 4 bases of the junction left unmatched. CDR3 amino acids: CASTPGQGSYNEQFF. The CDR3 DNA follows: TGTGCCAGCACCCCGGGACAGGGCTCCTACAATGAGCAGTTCTTC.

This chain connects TRBV6-5 to TRBJ2-7; D tentatively reads TRBD1 or TRBD2 (6 bases each). Trimming removed 2 bases at V and 3 bases at J, with 14 bases between. Germline CDR1 and CDR2: MNHEY and SVGAGI. The CDR3 has 15 amino acids. The CDR3 sequence: CASSYQVGGYYEQYF. The CDR3 DNA follows: TGTGCCAGCAGTTACCAAGTGGGGGGCTACTACGAGCAGTACTTC.

The V gene is TRBV11-2, the J gene TRBJ2-2, with no clear D. This CDR3 spans 15 amino acids. Germline-derived CDR1 and CDR2 are SGHAT and FQNNGV. Trimming left V 5 bases short and J 0 bases short, with 10 bases between. The CDR3 nucleotides read TGTGCCAGCAGCCCCCCCGGCGCGAACACCGGGGAGCTGTTTTTT. It yields the protein CASSPPGANTGELFF.

This rearrangement joins TRBV28 to TRBJ1-1; a possible D gene is TRBD1 (6 bases). CDR3 length equals 12 residues. Germline V gives CDR1 MDHEN, CDR2 SYDVKM. V shed 5 bases and J shed 7 bases, with 11 bases lying between them. The CDR3 is CASSMRTVEAFF. The CDR3 region has the DNA TGTGCCAGCAGTATGAGGACAGTTGAAGCTTTCTTT.

This rearrangement joins TRBV18 to TRBJ2-7, with D unclear. Germline values: CDR1 KGHSH, CDR2 LQKENI. V shed 2 bases and J shed 1 base, with 9 bases lying between them. The CDR3 loop spans 14 amino acids. In DNA form, the CDR3 reads TGTGCCAGCTCACCAGGAGAGGCATCCTACGAGCAGTACTTC. As protein: CASSPGEASYEQYF.